This entry is about one T cell receptor (beta chain). The antigen remains unidentified. Donors were nominally healthy when sampled, though unrecorded immune exposures were likely. These data originate in a study of cytomegalovirus exposure and HLA in healthy donors. Notes on the study in general: TCR beta sequences numbering 15,000 to 20,000 were associated with HLA alleles at 0.05 false discovery rate in a later analysis. Analysis was carried out at a later point, and it linked a missense DCLRE1C variant to TCR beta V- and J-gene trimming.

The CDR3 extends over 16 amino acids. Germline trimming cut 5 bases from V and 1 base from J; bases unmatched to any gene: 5. CDR1 is SEHNR and CDR2 is FQNEAQ in the germline V gene (reference sequence). Both 60 Vbeta primers and 13 Jbeta primers went into the PCR. Generated by immunoSEQ multiplex PCR, the TCRdb table keeps only in-frame clones and is missing some. Among some 140,000 clones listed, over 65% were seen once. This receptor was obtained from a man aged 35 to 55 in good health and CMV-seronegative. V usage is TRBV7-9 and J usage is TRBJ2-3; 11 bases map to TRBD2. Sequences were obtained from PBMCs. This CDR3 is CASSQLTSGGTDTQYF. The CDR3 nucleotides are TGTGCCAGCAGCCAACTGACTAGCGGGGGCACAGATACGCAGTATTTT.